This is a list of T cell receptor beta chains from one sample in a study of lung T cells in sarcoidosis with Löfgren's syndrome. TCRdb re-called the reads with MiXCR, one entry per CDR3 protein. The table records some 65,000 distinct CDR3 sequences, less than 25% of them present only once. Sequencing was carried out using CD4+ T cells from PBMCs. Receptors were obtained from a human donor with sarcoidosis (Löfgren's syndrome or another form), or a control subject (not recorded which). Each CDR3 is given with its conserved first and last residue. Each record gives: CDR3 protein, CDR3 DNA, J gene, clone size, V gene, D gene. The D gene is left open where the match is weak. Only part of the rows carry a size: once, few, many, or a class if the clone is expanded.

CDR3aa: CASSLVEVGEQYF
CDR3nt: TGTGCCAGCAGCCTCGTCGAAGTCGGCGAGCAGTACTTC
j_gene: TRBJ2-7
abundance: few
v_gene: TRBV7-9
d_gene: -

CDR3aa: CASSEGQGSNQPQHF
CDR3nt: TGTGCCAGCAGTGAAGGGCAGGGCAGCAATCAGCCCCAGCATTTT
j_gene: TRBJ1-5
abundance: few
v_gene: TRBV2
d_gene: -

CDR3aa: CASGRSMGSDTQYF
CDR3nt: TGTGCCAGTGGACGTAGCATGGGCTCAGATACGCAGTATTTT
j_gene: TRBJ2-3
abundance: many
v_gene: TRBV2
d_gene: -

CDR3aa: CASSSFDRSTDTQYF
CDR3nt: TGTGCCAGTAGCTCTTTTGACAGGAGCACAGATACGCAGTATTTT
j_gene: TRBJ2-3
abundance: few
v_gene: TRBV19
d_gene: -

CDR3aa: CASSPPGQGGKETQYF
CDR3nt: TGTGCCAGCAGCCCGCCGGGACAGGGAGGCAAGGAGACCCAGTACTTC
j_gene: TRBJ2-5
abundance: few
v_gene: TRBV11-2
d_gene: TRBD1

CDR3aa: CASRRPGQPQHF
CDR3nt: TGTGCCAGCAGGAGACCGGGGCAGCCCCAGCATTTT
j_gene: TRBJ1-5
abundance: few
v_gene: TRBV12-3/TRBV12-4
d_gene: -

CDR3aa: CASSPQSRGVEAFF
CDR3nt: TGTGCCAGCTCACCACAGTCCCGGGGAGTCGAGGCTTTCTTT
j_gene: TRBJ1-1
abundance: few
v_gene: TRBV18
d_gene: -

CDR3aa: CSARVGTSGNIQYF
CDR3nt: TGCAGTGCTAGAGTCGGGACTAGCGGAAACATTCAGTACTTC
j_gene: TRBJ2-4
abundance: many
v_gene: TRBV20-1
d_gene: TRBD2

CDR3aa: CASSSGLSKADTQYF
CDR3nt: TGCGCCAGCAGCTCGGGACTCTCGAAGGCAGATACGCAGTATTTT
j_gene: TRBJ2-3
abundance: many
v_gene: TRBV5-1
d_gene: -

CDR3aa: CASSPEGRTQYF
CDR3nt: TGTGCCAGCAGCCCAGAGGGGAGAACGCAGTATTTT
j_gene: TRBJ2-3
abundance: many
v_gene: TRBV7-9
d_gene: -

CDR3aa: CASSSDRIKNTEAFF
CDR3nt: TGTGCCAGCAGTTCCGACAGGATAAAGAACACTGAAGCTTTCTTT
j_gene: TRBJ1-1
abundance: many
v_gene: TRBV28
d_gene: -

CDR3aa: CASIRKNTGELFF
CDR3nt: TGTGCCAGCATCCGGAAGAACACCGGGGAGCTGTTTTTT
j_gene: TRBJ2-2
abundance: many
v_gene: TRBV6-1
d_gene: -

CDR3aa: CSASLKSSGANVLTF
CDR3nt: TGCAGTGCTAGTTTAAAGTCCTCTGGGGCCAACGTCCTAACTTTC
j_gene: TRBJ2-6
abundance: many
v_gene: TRBV20-1
d_gene: -

CDR3aa: CSVWTSGRGDEQFF
CDR3nt: TGCAGCGTTTGGACTAGCGGGAGGGGGGATGAGCAGTTCTTC
j_gene: TRBJ2-1
abundance: few
v_gene: TRBV29-1
d_gene: TRBD2

CDR3aa: CASSTAGAFEAFF
CDR3nt: TGTGCCAGCAGCACCGCCGGGGCGTTTGAAGCTTTCTTT
j_gene: TRBJ1-1
abundance: -
v_gene: TRBV7-9
d_gene: -

CDR3aa: CSARRGPQETQYF
CDR3nt: TGCAGTGCCCGGCGGGGGCCCCAAGAGACCCAGTACTTC
j_gene: TRBJ2-5
abundance: -
v_gene: TRBV20-1
d_gene: -

CDR3aa: CASSLFSGTYNEQFF
CDR3nt: TGTGCCAGCAGCTTGTTTAGCGGGACCTACAATGAGCAGTTCTTC
j_gene: TRBJ2-1
abundance: few
v_gene: TRBV7-3
d_gene: TRBD2

CDR3aa: CASSPPTSGGARTQYF
CDR3nt: TGTGCCAGCAGCCCGCCTACTAGCGGGGGGGCTAGGACGCAGTATTTT
j_gene: TRBJ2-3
abundance: many
v_gene: TRBV28
d_gene: TRBD2

CDR3aa: CASVPPNNEQFF
CDR3nt: TGTGCTAGTGTTCCACCTAACAATGAGCAGTTCTTC
j_gene: TRBJ2-1
abundance: few
v_gene: TRBV12-5
d_gene: -

CDR3aa: CASTRTAGALYNEQFF
CDR3nt: TGTGCCAGCACTAGAACCGCAGGGGCATTATACAATGAGCAGTTCTTC
j_gene: TRBJ2-1
abundance: many
v_gene: TRBV27
d_gene: -

CDR3aa: CASTPDNYGYTF
CDR3nt: TGTGCCAGCACCCCAGATAACTATGGCTACACCTTC
j_gene: TRBJ1-2
abundance: many
v_gene: TRBV2
d_gene: -

CDR3aa: CASAALAGGSGEQFF
CDR3nt: TGTGCTAGTGCCGCACTAGCGGGAGGGTCGGGGGAGCAGTTCTTC
j_gene: TRBJ2-1
abundance: few
v_gene: TRBV12-5
d_gene: TRBD2

CDR3aa: CASSQERNFGLAGGKRRLTDTQYF
CDR3nt: TGCGCCAGCAGCCAAGAGAGGAACTTTGGACTAGCGGGGGGGAAACGACGGCTCACAGATACGCAGTATTTT
j_gene: TRBJ2-3
abundance: many
v_gene: TRBV4-1
d_gene: TRBD2

CDR3aa: CASSLGGTLNTEAFF
CDR3nt: TGTGCCAGCAGCTTAGGGGGGACACTGAACACTGAAGCTTTCTTT
j_gene: TRBJ1-1
abundance: many
v_gene: TRBV7-9
d_gene: -

CDR3aa: CSANAQSSGNTIYF
CDR3nt: TGCAGTGCTAACGCACAGAGCTCTGGAAACACCATATATTTT
j_gene: TRBJ1-3
abundance: many
v_gene: TRBV20-1
d_gene: -

CDR3aa: CAISESGYQLEADTQYF
CDR3nt: TGTGCCATCAGTGAGTCTGGGTATCAACTGGAGGCAGATACGCAGTATTTT
j_gene: TRBJ2-3
abundance: many
v_gene: TRBV10-3
d_gene: -

CDR3aa: CASSRQGGEQYF
CDR3nt: TGTGCCAGCAGTCGTCAGGGGGGGGAGCAGTACTTC
j_gene: TRBJ2-7
abundance: -
v_gene: TRBV12-3/TRBV12-4
d_gene: -

CDR3aa: CASSQDREGDTDTQYF
CDR3nt: TGTGCCAGCAGCCAAGATCGGGAGGGGGACACAGATACGCAGTATTTT
j_gene: TRBJ2-3
abundance: -
v_gene: TRBV3-1
d_gene: TRBD2

CDR3aa: CASSQDNRSETQYF
CDR3nt: TGTGCCAGCAGCCAAGATAACAGATCAGAGACCCAGTACTTC
j_gene: TRBJ2-5
abundance: -
v_gene: TRBV3-1
d_gene: -

CDR3aa: CASSYSPAMNTEAFF
CDR3nt: TGTGCCAGCAGTTACTCGCCAGCGATGAACACTGAAGCTTTCTTT
j_gene: TRBJ1-1
abundance: -
v_gene: TRBV6-6
d_gene: -